This passage covers 20 T cell receptor beta chains from one sample sequenced in a study of identical twins. From the 5' RACE reads, TCRdb called clonotypes with MiXCR, one entry per CDR3 protein. Of hundreds of thousands of distinct CDR3 sequences in the sample, 8.5% to 9% were seen once. The same data also contributed to another study, on yellow fever vaccine responses in identical twins.

The sequencing sample was made of PBMCs. The receptors were gathered from a woman under 30 in good health.

This clonotype was detected only a few times. The chain carries TRBV4-1 and TRBJ2-2, with 10 bases aligning to TRBD1. With 3 bases clipped from V and 4 bases from J, the junction kept 11 bases outside the gene matches. Germline-derived CDR1 and CDR2 are MGHRA and YSYEKL. The CDR3 extends over 18 amino acids. CDR3 loop: CASSHFLRQGAATGELFF. CDR3 coding DNA: TGCGCCAGCAGCCACTTCCTCCGACAGGGGGCGGCCACCGGGGAGCTGTTTTTT.

The CDR3 coding sequence is TGTGCCAGCAGCAAGAGACTAGCGGGAATCCTCGAGCAGTACTTC. It yields the protein CASSKRLAGILEQYF. The chain has TRBV28 and TRBJ2-7; 11 positions agree with TRBD2. Looked up from germline, CDR1 is MDHEN and CDR2 is SYDVKM. The CDR3 runs to 15 residues. The junction had 10 bases not matched to a gene; V was cut back by 6 bases and J by 6 bases.

In DNA, the CDR3 is TGTGCCAGTAGTAGTCCGGACGAACAAGAGACCCAGTACTTC. Its protein is CASSSPDEQETQYF. V is TRBV19 and J is TRBJ2-5; no definite D call. The CDR3 contains 14 residues. CDR1 and CDR2 (germline): LNHDA, SQIVND (reference sequence). V shed 4 bases and J shed 2 bases, with 11 bases lying between them.

This clonotype turned up a few times. This sequence joins TRBV14 and TRBJ2-7; D is unclear. The germline V gene has CDR1 SGHDN and CDR2 FVKESK. V was trimmed by 1 base and J by 3 bases, leaving 7 bases between them. This CDR3 has 13 amino acids. The CDR3 DNA reads TGTGCCAGCAGCCAAGGGCCACACTACGAGCAGTACTTC. This encodes CASSQGPHYEQYF.

With regard to this clonotype: At one boundary the junction diverges from the germline segment, which might be a read error. The rearrangement uses TRBV20-1 and TRBJ1-4; maybe TRBD1 (5 bases). The length of the CDR3 is 14 residues. Germline V lookup: CDR1 DFQATT, CDR2 SNEGSKA (reference sequence). The CDR3, as DNA: TGCAGTGCTAGAGATGGTGGGACTAATGAAAGACTGTTTTTT. Protein sequence: CSARDGGTNERLFF.

The gene calls are TRBV29-1 and TRBJ1-2, with D perhaps matching TRBD1 (5 bases). The CDR3 is made up of 15 amino acids. V was shortened by 0 bases and J by 5 bases, with 16 bases between the two germline ends. Germline V gives CDR1 SQVTM, CDR2 ANQGSEA. CDR3 sequence reads: CSVEDNGVQGYGYTF. CDR3 in DNA: TGCAGCGTTGAAGATAATGGGGTCCAGGGTTATGGCTACACCTTC.

The chain joins TRBV20-1 to TRBJ1-2, with TRBD1 as a possible D gene (5 bases). Germline CDR1 and CDR2: DFQATT and SNEGSKA (reference sequence). V was trimmed by 3 bases and J by 5 bases, leaving 13 bases between them. The CDR3 consists of 13 residues. In nucleotides, the CDR3 is TGCAGTGCTAGTGGGGGGGAAGAGTATGGCTACACCTTC. It is translated as CSASGGEEYGYTF.

This clonotype turned up a few times. CDR3 in amino acids: CATSGRSSYEQYF. CDR3 nucleotides: TGTGCCACCTCAGGGAGAAGTTCCTACGAGCAGTACTTC. The chain employs TRBV24-1 and TRBJ2-7; D possibly matches TRBD1 or TRBD2 (5 bases each). Germline V gene data show CDR1 as KGHDR and CDR2 as SFDVKD. V dropped 9 bases and J dropped 1 base, with 12 bases sitting between them. The CDR3 consists of 13 residues.

Many counts were recorded for this clonotype. The chain couples TRBV5-1 to TRBJ2-1; the D call may be TRBD1 or TRBD2 (5 bases each). Trimming took off 0 bases at V and 10 bases at J, with 14 bases between the two ends. Germline CDR1 SGHRS, CDR2 YFSETQ. The CDR3 loop spans 14 amino acids. The CDR3 sequence: CASSLEGGGDEQFF. In DNA, the CDR3 is TGCGCCAGCAGCTTGGAAGGTGGGGGAGACGAGCAGTTCTTC.

The chain joins TRBV19 to TRBJ2-7; D not certain. Germline CDR1 is LNHDA and CDR2 is SQIVND (reference sequence). V was clipped by 3 bases and J by 0 bases, with 12 bases between them. The CDR3 consists of 15 residues. CDR3 region: CASSIEVDDSYEQYF. CDR3 in DNA: TGTGCCAGTAGTATCGAGGTGGACGACTCCTACGAGCAGTACTTC.

This clonotype was observed a handful of times. This rearrangement joins TRBV5-1 to TRBJ1-5; D might be TRBD1 (5 bases). The CDR3 contains 15 residues. The V end was cut by 0 bases, the J end by 3 bases, with 10 bases between. Germline CDR1 and CDR2: SGHRS and YFSETQ. The CDR3 DNA follows: TGCGCCAGCAGCTTGGCCGGGACTCTCAATCAGCCCCAGCATTTT. Amino acids: CASSLAGTLNQPQHF.

This clonotype was counted many times. The chain is built from TRBV7-2 and TRBJ1-2; 7 bases are a match to TRBD1. Germline V lookup: CDR1 SGHTA, CDR2 FQGNSA. V gave up 1 base and J gave up 7 bases; unmatched junction bases: 3. The length of the CDR3 is 13 residues. CDR3 sequence reads: CASSLVRGGGYTF. DNA for the CDR3: TGTGCCAGCAGCTTAGTCAGGGGGGGTGGCTACACCTTC.

This clonotype has more than one count but fewer than ten. One end of the junction is discordant with germline, which a read error may explain. The gene calls are TRBV7-7 and TRBJ2-1, with D hard to call. Germline loops: CDR1 SSHAT, CDR2 FNYEAQ (reference sequence). CDR3 size: 15 residues. This CDR3 reads CASSPLPTASHEQFF. For the CDR3, the DNA is TGTGCTAGCAGCCCTCTACCGACCGCATCCCATGAGCAGTTCTTC. The whole variable domain, filled in from reference TRBV7-7 and TRBJ2-1, reads GAGVSQSPRYKVTKRGQDVTLRCDPISSHATLYWYQQALGQGPEFLTYFNYEAQPDKSGLPSDRFSAERPEGSISTLTIQRTEQRDSAMYRCASSPLPTASHEQFFGPGTRLTVL.

This clonotype has a handful of counts. J is TRBJ1-2 and V is TRBV29-1; the D gene is possibly TRBD1 (6 bases). Trimming cost V 0 bases and J 2 bases, with 7 bases left between them. The CDR3 has 13 residues. The germline V gene encodes CDR1 SQVTM and CDR2 ANQGSEA. CDR3 amino acids: CSVEEDSNYGYTF. CDR3 coding DNA: TGCAGCGTTGAAGAGGACAGCAACTATGGCTACACCTTC.

The chain combines TRBV7-2 with TRBJ2-2; 9 nucleotides match TRBD2. The CDR3 has 21 amino acids. Germline V gene lookup returns CDR1 SGHTA and CDR2 FQGNSA. Losses at the gene ends were 3 bases for V and 0 bases for J; bases not matched to a gene: 17. CDR3 bases: TGTGCCAGCAGCTTGGGAAAAGTCATACAGACTAGCGGAACGAACACCGGGGAGCTGTTTTTT. Translating it yields CASSLGKVIQTSGTNTGELFF.

In this sample, this clonotype turned up a few times. This chain uses TRBV4-3 with TRBJ2-2, with D possibly TRBD2 on 5 matching bases. The CDR3 loop spans 18 amino acids. The V gene lost 0 bases and the J gene lost 0 bases, with 14 bases spanning the gap. Germline CDR1 is LGHNA and CDR2 is YSLEER. The CDR3 spells CASSQERAVLANTGELFF. In DNA form, the CDR3 reads TGCGCCAGCAGCCAAGAGAGAGCGGTCCTTGCGAACACCGGGGAGCTGTTTTTT.

This sequence joins TRBV7-3 and TRBJ1-1; maybe TRBD1 (6 bases). The CDR3 has 15 residues. Germline CDR1 SGHTA, CDR2 FQGTGA. Between the trimmed V and J ends, which lost 5 bases and 5 bases, there was a span of 18 bases. The CDR3 bases are TGTGCCAGCAGCCCATGGGGAGGGGGTGGGACTGAAGCTTTCTTT. As protein: CASSPWGGGGTEAFF.

This CDR3 is CASSQVAQPNTGELFF. The CDR3 DNA follows: TGCGCCAGCAGCCAAGTAGCACAGCCGAACACCGGGGAGCTGTTTTTT. The chain is built from TRBV4-1 and TRBJ2-2; no reliable D call. CDR1 is MGHRA and CDR2 is YSYEKL in the germline V gene. This CDR3 comprises 16 residues. The V end was cut by 1 base, the J end by 0 bases, with 9 bases between.

This rearrangement joins TRBV7-3 to TRBJ2-5, with D tentatively TRBD1 (5 bases). The CDR3 contains 15 residues. Germline V gives CDR1 SGHTA, CDR2 FQGTGA. V gave up 2 bases and J gave up 3 bases, with 13 bases separating them. This CDR3 is CASSLDSGREETQYF. CDR3 DNA: TGTGCCAGCAGCTTAGACTCTGGCAGGGAAGAGACCCAGTACTTC.

The chain recombines TRBV11-2 with TRBJ2-4, with a possible D match to TRBD2 (6 bases). The CDR3 is made up of 17 amino acids. Trimming stripped 8 bases from V and 2 bases from J, with 22 bases between. Germline V gives CDR1 SGHAT, CDR2 FQNNGV. In DNA form, the CDR3 reads TGTGCCAGCGGGGGGTTTGTTAGGGATCGGACCAAAAACATTCAGTACTTC. Translation gives CASGGFVRDRTKNIQYF.